This entry lists 25 T cell receptor beta chains sequenced from one sample in a study of cytomegalovirus exposure and HLA in healthy donors listed by TCRdb under 2017. Preparation of the library involved the immunoSEQ multiplex PCR assay. For the multiplex PCR, a mixture combining 60 forward primers for TCR Vbeta segments and 13 reverse primers for TCR Jbeta segments was used. TCRdb's version of the immuneACCESS table is confined to in-frame rearrangements and falls short of the full clone set. An unresolved V gene accounts for under half of the shortfall where checked; the remainder is of unknown origin. This sample holds 150,000 to 200,000 clones; approximately 80% were observed only once. The top ten hold roughly 1.9% of the sample. Source material: PBMCs. The source is a man between 18 and 29 years old in good health and CMV-seronegative.

The V call is TRBV5-5, the J call TRBJ2-7; D remains ambiguous. This CDR3 is built from 12 residues. V was pared by 0 bases and J by 2 bases, with 3 bases between. CDR1 is SGHKS and CDR2 is YYEKEE in the germline V gene (reference sequence). The CDR3 reads CASSLVTYEQYF. The DNA for the CDR3 is TGTGCCAGCAGCTTGGTCACCTACGAGCAGTACTTC.

This chain uses TRBV27 with TRBJ1-4; 9 bases agree with TRBD1. Trimming removed 0 bases from V and 10 bases from J; junction bases left unmatched: 6. The CDR3 has 15 amino acids. Per the germline V gene, CDR1 is MNHEY and CDR2 is SMNVEV (reference sequence). Here the CDR3 reads CASSLSPDRGGKLFF. The CDR3 DNA reads TGTGCCAGCAGTTTATCACCGGACAGGGGTGGAAAACTGTTTTTT.

The chain combines TRBV6-5 with TRBJ2-2; 13 bases are shared with TRBD2. CDR1 is MNHEY and CDR2 is SVGAGI in the germline V gene. This CDR3 is 14 amino acids long. With 7 bases clipped from V and 6 bases from J, the junction kept 2 bases outside the gene matches. The CDR3 region has the DNA TGTGCCAGCATCGGGACTAGCGGGGCCGGGGAGCTGTTTTTT. This translates into CASIGTSGAGELFF.

This clone has a handful of counts. The rearrangement links TRBV2 to TRBJ2-6; the match to TRBD1 covers 11 bases. CDR3 length equals 17 residues. J lost 0 bases, V lost 5 bases, and 3 bases had no gene match. The germline V gene encodes CDR1 SNHLY and CDR2 FYNNEI. CDR3 sequence (DNA): TGTGCCAGCAGTAGGGACAGGGGGTCCTCTGGGGCCAACGTCCTGACTTTC. As protein: CASSRDRGSSGANVLTF.

CDR3 sequence (DNA): TGTGCCATCAGTGCCGGGTTTGGCTACAATGAGCAGTTCTTC. It yields the protein CAISAGFGYNEQFF. The V and J genes are TRBV10-3 and TRBJ2-1, with unresolved D. Germline CDR1 is ENHRY and CDR2 is SYGVKD. The V end lost 4 bases, the J end lost 3 bases, and 10 bases lay between the germline ends. This CDR3 is 14 amino acids long.

The chain carries TRBV5-1 and TRBJ2-1; the match to TRBD2 covers 10 bases. This CDR3 has 16 amino acids. Germline V gene sequence: CDR1 SGHRS, CDR2 YFSETQ. After removal of 6 bases from V and 7 bases from J, the junction contained 13 bases not matched to a gene. The CDR3 nucleotides are TGCGCCAGCACACTGCACCTAGCGGGGGATAGAAATGAGCAGTTCTTC. Protein sequence: CASTLHLAGDRNEQFF.

The V call is TRBV11-2, the J call TRBJ1-3; D gene unclear. The V gene lost 0 bases and the J gene lost 2 bases, with 8 bases spanning the gap. CDR1 is SGHAT and CDR2 is FQNNGV in the germline V gene. CDR3 size: 15 residues. The CDR3 nucleotides read TGTGCCAGCAGCTTAGAGGGGAGCCCTGGAAACACCATATATTTT. Translation: CASSLEGSPGNTIYF.

The genes are TRBV6-1 and TRBJ1-1, with a tentative D call TRBD1 (5 bases). From germline, CDR1 is MNHNS and CDR2 SASEGT. Trimming took 1 base from V and 4 from J, leaving 13 bases between them. The CDR3 has 15 amino acids. DNA for the CDR3: TGTGCCAGCAGTGAAGTAGACAGTCCTGTCACTGAAGCTTTCTTT. Its translation is CASSEVDSPVTEAFF.

This clone was recorded a few times. The chain combines TRBV19 with TRBJ1-1; the D is unclear. The CDR3 is made up of 13 amino acids. Trimming stripped 7 bases from V and 0 bases from J, with 9 bases between. Germline lookup yields CDR1 LNHDA and CDR2 SQIVND (reference sequence). The DNA for the CDR3 is TGTGCCAGTACGAGGGAAATGAACACTGAAGCTTTCTTT. Its translation is CASTREMNTEAFF.

The rearrangement uses TRBV5-1 and TRBJ2-2; TRBD2 agrees at 13 bases. Germline V gives CDR1 SGHRS, CDR2 YFSETQ. The CDR3 has 16 residues. After removal of 0 bases from V and 4 bases from J, the junction contained 0 bases not matched to a gene. The CDR3 region is CASSLGTSGGTGELFF. CDR3 in DNA: TGCGCCAGCAGCTTGGGGACTAGCGGGGGCACCGGGGAGCTGTTTTTT.

The chain combines TRBV27 with TRBJ2-1; 9 bases line up with TRBD1. Germline V lookup: CDR1 MNHEY, CDR2 SMNVEV (reference sequence). The ends lost 6 bases at V and 3 bases at J; junction bases unmatched: 6. The CDR3 runs to 15 residues. DNA for the CDR3: TGTGCCAGCAGCCCGGGACAGGGCTTCTACAATGAGCAGTTCTTC. Residues: CASSPGQGFYNEQFF.

This chain connects TRBV18 to TRBJ1-5; TRBD1 aligns across 7 bases. The CDR3 covers 14 residues. Germline-derived CDR1 and CDR2 are KGHSH and LQKENI. The V segment lost 6 bases and the J segment 5 bases; nucleotides outside the gene matches: 7. CDR3 protein: CASSRFRGYQPQHF. The CDR3 DNA is TGTGCCAGCTCGCGTTTCAGGGGGTATCAGCCCCAGCATTTT.

V is TRBV5-6 and J is TRBJ2-7, with 11 bases aligning to TRBD1. The germline gives CDR1 SGHDT, CDR2 YYEEEE. The CDR3 sequence is 14 residues long. V shed 4 bases and J 6 bases; nucleotides not matched to a gene: 6. Here the CDR3 reads CASSRDRGASEQYF. In nucleotides, the CDR3 is TGTGCCAGCAGCCGGGACAGGGGGGCGTCCGAGCAGTACTTC.

This sequence joins TRBV7-2 and TRBJ2-1; TRBD2 matches at 7 bases. This CDR3 has 16 residues. Germline CDR1 and CDR2: SGHTA and FQGNSA. Trimming at V came to 5 bases and at J to 4 bases, leaving 11 bases not matched to a gene. CDR3 protein: CASSPVGGGVYNEQFF. The CDR3 DNA is TGTGCCAGCAGCCCGGTTGGCGGGGGAGTTTACAATGAGCAGTTCTTC.

The rearrangement links TRBV11-3 to TRBJ2-2; D ambiguous. V shed 2 bases and J shed 7 bases, with 11 bases lying between them. This CDR3 has 14 residues. Germline CDR1 SGHNT, CDR2 YENEEA. CDR3 in amino acids: CASSLRSENGELFF. The CDR3 bases are TGTGCCAGCAGCTTACGTTCAGAAAACGGGGAGCTGTTTTTT.

This clone showed up just a few times. The V gene is TRBV4-1, the J gene TRBJ1-1, with TRBD1 as a possible D gene (5 bases). Trimming removed 3 bases from V and 5 bases from J, with 19 bases in between. Germline CDR1 reads MGHRA; CDR2 reads YSYEKL. The CDR3 contains 16 residues. This CDR3 reads CASSHKMSERGTEAFF. The DNA for the CDR3 is TGCGCCAGCAGCCACAAGATGTCAGAGCGGGGGACTGAAGCTTTCTTT.

The CDR3 nucleotides read TGTGCCTGGAGTGGACTAAACACTGAAGCTTTCTTT. Its protein product is CAWSGLNTEAFF. The chain is built from TRBV30 and TRBJ1-1; D remains ambiguous. Germline CDR1 GTSNPN, CDR2 SVGIG (reference sequence). CDR3 length: 12 residues. Trimming pared 1 base from V and 2 bases from J, leaving 5 bases between.

The V gene is TRBV9, the J gene TRBJ2-3; the D gene is possibly TRBD2 (5 bases). The germline V and J ends were trimmed by 4 bases and 1 base, with 10 bases remaining between them. Germline CDR1 is SGDLS and CDR2 is YYNGEE. CDR3 length: 14 amino acids. CDR3 DNA sequence: TGTGCCAGCAGCCCGCGGGTCGGCACAGATACGCAGTATTTT. Residues: CASSPRVGTDTQYF.

The chain employs TRBV7-9 and TRBJ1-1, with TRBD1 matching 11 bases. J lost 5 bases, V lost 3 bases, and 5 bases had no gene match. The germline CDR1 and CDR2 sequences are SEHNR and FQNEAQ (reference sequence). This CDR3 has 15 residues. The CDR3 region is CASSFGQGAGTEAFF. CDR3 DNA: TGTGCCAGCAGCTTCGGACAGGGGGCGGGAACTGAAGCTTTCTTT.

The chain carries TRBV6-1 and TRBJ2-3; D ambiguous. V lost 7 bases and J 2 bases, leaving 4 bases between the germline ends. Germline V gene lookup returns CDR1 MNHNS and CDR2 SASEGT. The CDR3 has 11 residues. The CDR3 DNA reads as TGTGCCAGCATAAACACAGATACGCAGTATTTT. Its protein is CASINTDTQYF.

The gene calls are TRBV30 and TRBJ1-6; the D gene is possibly TRBD1 (5 bases). Germline assignment: CDR1 GTSNPN and CDR2 SVGIG (reference sequence). There are 13 residues in the CDR3. The germline V and J ends were trimmed by 3 bases and 4 bases, with 7 bases remaining between them. The CDR3: CAWRDSYNSPLHF. DNA of the CDR3: TGTGCCTGGAGAGACAGTTATAATTCACCCCTCCACTTT.

J is TRBJ1-1 and V is TRBV6-1; TRBD1 aligns across 7 bases. The germline gives CDR1 MNHNS, CDR2 SASEGT. Germline trimming cut 5 bases from V and 1 base from J; bases unmatched to any gene: 7. The CDR3 consists of 15 residues. The chain's CDR3 is CASSPTQGRNTEAFF. CDR3 DNA sequence: TGTGCCAGCAGTCCGACACAGGGGAGGAACACTGAAGCTTTCTTT.

The rearrangement joins TRBV10-3 to TRBJ2-1; 8 bases are shared with TRBD2. Germline V CDR1 and CDR2: ENHRY, SYGVKD. CDR3 length equals 12 residues. The J segment lost 9 bases and the V segment lost 4 bases, leaving 2 bases of the junction unmatched. For the CDR3, the DNA is TGTGCCATCAGTGTTAGCGGGGTTGAGCAGTTCTTC. The encoded protein is CAISVSGVEQFF.

The rearrangement uses TRBV6-5 and TRBJ1-2, with 9 bases lining up with TRBD1. The germline CDR1 and CDR2 sequences are MNHEY and SVGAGI. V was pared by 7 bases and J by 5 bases, with 5 bases of the junction left unmatched. The CDR3 is 13 residues long. CDR3 DNA: TGTGCCAGCACGACAGGGGGGCCATATGGCTACACCTTC. Its translation is CASTTGGPYGYTF.

The chain recombines TRBV5-8 with TRBJ2-7, with TRBD1 matching 7 bases. Germline V CDR1 and CDR2: SGHTS, YDEGEE. The length of the CDR3 is 16 residues. V shed 2 bases, J shed 2 bases, and the junction held 10 bases outside the gene matches. The CDR3 loop is CASSFDLGTDTYEQYF. Written as DNA, the CDR3 is TGTGCCAGCAGCTTCGATCTCGGGACAGACACCTACGAGCAGTACTTC.